The entry below describes one TCR beta chain. The sample belongs to a study of blood T cell repertoires in COVID-19. Clones were read by immunoSEQ multiplex PCR, and TCRdb kept only the in-frame ones, dropping some. In the table there are 55,000 to 65,000 clones, 82% of which are singletons. There are 14 residues in the CDR3. The germline V gene encodes CDR1 DFQATT and CDR2 SNEGSKA (reference sequence). Trimming left V 3 bases short and J 5 bases short, with 16 bases between. The TCR was taken from a human donor in a cohort sampled during active COVID-19. The chain uses TRBV20-1 and TRBJ1-1; the D gene is possibly TRBD1 (5 bases). The specimen was peripheral blood. The CDR3 region has the DNA TGCAGTGCTAGTCCCGGCCTCGGGGGGACTGAAGCTTTCTTT. This encodes CSASPGLGGTEAFF.